These 21 T cell receptor beta chains originate from one sample sequenced in a study of cytomegalovirus exposure and HLA in healthy donors. Researchers ran the PCR with 60 Vbeta and 13 Jbeta primers. Clones were sequenced by immunoSEQ multiplex PCR, and TCRdb holds only the in-frame ones, with some missing. The sample has about 72,000 clones. The sequencing sample was made of PBMCs. Every receptor here comes from a man aged 35-49 years in good health and CMV-seronegative.

CDR3 nucleotides: TGTGCCAGCAGTGAGTTCAGGGTAGCACCGTACCAAGAGACCCAGTACTTC. This encodes CASSEFRVAPYQETQYF. The J gene is TRBJ2-5, the V gene TRBV2, with D maybe TRBD1 (5 bases). This CDR3 region has 17 residues. The V and J ends lost 3 bases and 0 bases respectively, with 17 bases between them. Germline V CDR1 and CDR2: SNHLY, FYNNEI.

The chain uses TRBV5-4 and TRBJ2-7; possible D gene TRBD1, 6 bases. The ends were cut back, 4 bases at V and 3 bases at J, with 11 bases in the middle. CDR1 and CDR2 (germline): SGHNT, YYREEE (reference sequence). This CDR3 has 13 amino acids. The CDR3 sequence is CASSPGQSYEQYF. As DNA, the CDR3 is TGTGCCAGCAGCCCCGGACAGAGCTACGAGCAGTACTTC.

This chain uses TRBV10-3 with TRBJ1-1, with D perhaps TRBD1 (5 bases). With 11 bases removed from V and 1 base from J, the gap between germline ends came to 11 bases. The CDR3 runs to 12 residues. In germline, CDR1 is ENHRY, CDR2 SYGVKD. CDR3 loop: CASTDPNTEAFF. As DNA, the CDR3 is TGTGCCTCGACAGATCCGAACACTGAAGCTTTCTTT.

This sequence joins TRBV28 and TRBJ2-7, with D maybe TRBD1 (7 bases). CDR3 length: 12 amino acids. In germline, CDR1 is MDHEN, CDR2 SYDVKM. Trimming removed 5 bases at V and 7 bases at J, with 12 bases between. CDR3 sequence: CASSLQGREQYF. The CDR3 bases are TGTGCCAGCAGTCTACAGGGGAGGGAGCAGTACTTC.

J is TRBJ2-5 and V is TRBV18; 13 bases agree with TRBD2. Germline CDR1 and CDR2: KGHSH and LQKENI. CDR3 length equals 13 residues. V gave up 6 bases and J gave up 8 bases; unmatched junction bases: 3. In DNA form, the CDR3 reads TGTGCCAGCTCCGGGACTAGCGGGGCTACCCAGTACTTC. Protein sequence: CASSGTSGATQYF.

V gene TRBV9 combines with J gene TRBJ2-3, with TRBD1 matching over 11 bases. The trim removed 0 bases at V and 2 bases at J, leaving 2 bases unmatched. The CDR3 is 16 amino acids. Germline V CDR1 and CDR2: SGDLS, YYNGEE. CDR3 sequence reads: CASSVVGQGVTDTQYF. The CDR3 DNA sequence: TGTGCCAGCAGCGTAGTGGGACAGGGGGTCACAGATACGCAGTATTTT.

The J gene is TRBJ2-7, the V gene TRBV29-1; TRBD2 matches at 7 bases. Germline lookup yields CDR1 SQVTM and CDR2 ANQGSEA. The CDR3 totals 14 residues. J lost 0 bases, V lost 8 bases, and 10 bases had no gene match. The CDR3 DNA reads as TGCAGCATTGGGGGGGACGGTAGCTCCTACGAGCAGTACTTC. Translated, it gives CSIGGDGSSYEQYF.

V usage is TRBV19 and J usage is TRBJ1-1; D not resolved. Trimming pared 5 bases from V and 3 bases from J, leaving 7 bases between. The CDR3 covers 12 residues. Germline values: CDR1 LNHDA, CDR2 SQIVND (reference sequence). CDR3 in DNA: TGTGCCAGTAGTCCACTTCACACTGAAGCTTTCTTT. This gives the protein CASSPLHTEAFF.

The chain is built from TRBV11-2 and TRBJ2-5, with 14 bases matching TRBD2. CDR3 length: 15 amino acids. The trim removed 4 bases at V and 5 bases at J, leaving 3 bases unmatched. Germline values: CDR1 SGHAT, CDR2 FQNNGV. CDR3 DNA: TGTGCCAGCAGCTCGGGACTAGCGGGGGTTGAGACCCAGTACTTC. It yields the protein CASSSGLAGVETQYF.

The V call is TRBV7-9, the J call TRBJ2-7, with 10 bases that match TRBD2. CDR3 length equals 16 residues. The trim removed 5 bases at V and 2 bases at J, leaving 9 bases unmatched. Germline CDR1 is SEHNR and CDR2 is FQNEAQ (reference sequence). CDR3 residues: CASSPLLAGDPYEQYF. CDR3 bases: TGTGCCAGCAGCCCCCTCCTAGCGGGGGACCCCTACGAGCAGTACTTC.

The gene calls are TRBV25-1 and TRBJ2-3, with 7 bases identical to TRBD2. Per germline, CDR1 MGHDK and CDR2 SYGVNS. The CDR3 has 14 amino acids. V gave up 6 bases and J gave up 6 bases; unmatched junction bases: 9. The CDR3 spells CASRAGTLRDTQYF. The CDR3 DNA reads TGTGCCAGCAGAGCGGGGACCCTCAGGGATACGCAGTATTTT.

The chain uses TRBV7-8 and TRBJ1-2; TRBD1 agrees at 10 bases. This CDR3 is built from 17 residues. J lost 2 bases, V lost 5 bases, and 11 bases had no gene match. Germline V gene data show CDR1 as SGHVS and CDR2 as FQNEAQ. DNA of the CDR3: TGTGCCAGCAGCCTCCGGGACAGGGGAGTTAAGAACTATGGCTACACCTTC. Translating gives CASSLRDRGVKNYGYTF.

The CDR3 here is CASSLGTGGYNEQFF. CDR3 DNA: TGCGCCAGCAGCTTGGGGACAGGGGGTTACAATGAGCAGTTCTTC. This chain links TRBV5-1 with TRBJ2-1, with 10 positions matching TRBD1. The CDR3 consists of 15 residues. Trimming removed 0 bases from V and 4 bases from J; junction bases left unmatched: 1. Germline CDR1 reads SGHRS; CDR2 reads YFSETQ.

The chain links TRBV19 to TRBJ2-6; TRBD1 aligns across 8 bases. Germline V gives CDR1 LNHDA, CDR2 SQIVND (reference sequence). V shed 5 bases and J 0 bases; nucleotides not matched to a gene: 12. This CDR3 is 19 amino acids long. DNA for the CDR3: TGTGCCAGTAGTGGTACACAGGGGGGAAGGCCCTCTGGGGCCAACGTCCTGACTTTC. Protein product: CASSGTQGGRPSGANVLTF.

The chain joins TRBV5-1 to TRBJ2-6; tentative D call: TRBD2 (5 bases). V dropped 1 base and J dropped 0 bases, with 11 bases sitting between them. Germline CDR1 is SGHRS and CDR2 is YFSETQ. This CDR3 has 17 amino acids. The CDR3 loop is CASSLLPRGSGANVLTF. CDR3 DNA: TGCGCCAGCAGCTTGCTCCCACGGGGCTCTGGGGCCAACGTCCTGACTTTC. The whole variable domain, filled in from reference TRBV5-1 and TRBJ2-6, reads KAGVTQTPRYLIKTRGQQVTLSCSPISGHRSVSWYQQTPGQGLQFLFEYFSETQRNKGNFPGRFSGRQFSNSRSEMNVSTLELGDSALYLCASSLLPRGSGANVLTFGAGSRLTVL.

J is TRBJ2-4 and V is TRBV19, with 7 bases lining up with TRBD2. The CDR3 consists of 12 residues. V lost 3 bases to trimming and J lost 8 bases; unmatched junction nucleotides: 1. From germline, CDR1 is LNHDA and CDR2 SQIVND (reference sequence). The CDR3 DNA is TGTGCCAGTAGTATTGGGAGGGACATTCAGTACTTC. This codes for CASSIGRDIQYF.

About this clone: At the DNA level, this CDR3 is encoded by other sequences in the same sample as well. The rearrangement links TRBV5-1 to TRBJ2-2; the D gene is possibly TRBD1 (6 bases). Germline CDR1 reads SGHRS; CDR2 reads YFSETQ. The V end was cut by 2 bases, the J end by 1 base, with 6 bases between. The CDR3 covers 14 residues. The CDR3 DNA sequence: TGCGCCAGCAGCTTAGGGGGGAACACCGGGGAGCTGTTTTTT. Its translation: CASSLGGNTGELFF.

The V call is TRBV5-8, the J call TRBJ1-5; D not resolved. Germline values: CDR1 SGHTS, CDR2 YDEGEE. CDR3 size: 14 residues. V was clipped by 0 bases and J by 2 bases, with 6 bases between them. The CDR3 is CASSLGGGNQPQHF. CDR3 nucleotide sequence: TGTGCCAGCAGCTTGGGCGGGGGCAATCAGCCCCAGCATTTT.

The chain carries TRBV25-1 and TRBJ2-7, with D maybe TRBD1 (6 bases). Germline-derived CDR1 and CDR2 are MGHDK and SYGVNS. This CDR3 spans 15 amino acids. The V gene lost 3 bases and the J gene lost 3 bases, with 15 bases spanning the gap. The CDR3 DNA reads as TGTGCCAGCAGTGACTCCGGTTGGGGACACTACGAGCAGTACTTC. It is translated as CASSDSGWGHYEQYF.

J is TRBJ2-3 and V is TRBV19, with TRBD1 as a possible D gene (5 bases). V lost 2 bases, J lost 1 base, and 10 bases lay in between. This CDR3 is 15 amino acids long. Germline CDR1 reads LNHDA; CDR2 reads SQIVND (reference sequence). CDR3 nucleotides: TGTGCCAGTAGTATATTGCAGGGTGGCACAGATACGCAGTATTTT. This translates into CASSILQGGTDTQYF.

V gene TRBV27 combines with J gene TRBJ2-1, with D possibly matching TRBD1 (5 bases). Trimming cost V 3 bases and J 0 bases, with 9 bases left between them. Germline V lookup: CDR1 MNHEY, CDR2 SMNVEV (reference sequence). The CDR3 loop spans 15 amino acids. The chain's CDR3 is CASSFRVSSYNEQFF. The CDR3 DNA follows: TGTGCCAGCAGTTTCAGGGTCAGCTCCTACAATGAGCAGTTCTTC.